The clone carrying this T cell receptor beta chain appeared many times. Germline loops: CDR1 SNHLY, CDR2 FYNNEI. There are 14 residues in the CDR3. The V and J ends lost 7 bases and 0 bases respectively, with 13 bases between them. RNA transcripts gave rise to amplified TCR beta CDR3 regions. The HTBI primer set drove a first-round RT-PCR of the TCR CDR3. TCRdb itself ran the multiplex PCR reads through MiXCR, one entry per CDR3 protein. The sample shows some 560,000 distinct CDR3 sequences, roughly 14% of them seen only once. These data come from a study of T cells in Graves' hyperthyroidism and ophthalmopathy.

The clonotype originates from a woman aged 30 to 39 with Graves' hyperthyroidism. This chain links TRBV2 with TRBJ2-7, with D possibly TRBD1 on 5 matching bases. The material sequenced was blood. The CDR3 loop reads CASTDPDSSYEQYF. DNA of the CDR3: TGTGCCAGCACAGATCCTGACAGCTCCTACGAGCAGTACTTC.